This entry lists 18 T cell receptor beta chains sequenced from one sample in a study of cytomegalovirus exposure and HLA in healthy donors. Clones were sequenced by immunoSEQ multiplex PCR, and TCRdb holds only the in-frame ones, with some missing. The repertoire holds approximately 300,000 clones, with around 90% as singletons. The sequenced sample was PBMCs. All receptors come from a woman aged 25 to 39 in good health and CMV-seropositive.

The V and J genes are TRBV7-9 and TRBJ1-2; 7 bases match TRBD1. The CDR3 is 15 amino acids. Germline lookup yields CDR1 SEHNR and CDR2 FQNEAQ (reference sequence). The trim removed 3 bases at V and 8 bases at J, leaving 12 bases unmatched. Here the CDR3 DNA reads TGTGCCAGCAGCTTTCGACAGGGAAAGGAGGAAGGCTACACCTTC. It is translated as CASSFRQGKEEGYTF.

This clone was recorded once. The same CDR3 arises from other DNA sequences in this sample as well. The rearrangement links TRBV27 to TRBJ2-7; D remains unclear. The V gene's germline CDR1 is MNHEY and CDR2 SMNVEV (reference sequence). The CDR3 covers 11 residues. The V and J ends lost 3 bases and 3 bases respectively, with 3 bases between them. DNA of the CDR3: TGTGCCAGCAGTTTGGGCTACGAGCAGTACTTC. Translating it yields CASSLGYEQYF.

The rearrangement uses TRBV29-1 and TRBJ2-2; 7 bases fit TRBD2. J gave up 0 bases and V 1 base, and 8 bases lay outside the gene matches. CDR1 is SQVTM and CDR2 is ANQGSEA in the germline V gene. The CDR3 consists of 17 residues. CDR3: CSVEGPWGGANTGELFF. The CDR3 DNA is TGCAGCGTTGAAGGTCCATGGGGAGGGGCGAACACCGGGGAGCTGTTTTTT.

This CDR3 reads CASSSLGGGAGEQFF. The CDR3 bases are TGTGCCAGCAGTTCCTTGGGCGGGGGGGCCGGTGAGCAGTTCTTC. This chain joins TRBV6-5 and TRBJ2-1; 9 positions agree with TRBD2. Germline-derived CDR1 and CDR2 are MNHEY and SVGAGI. The CDR3 totals 15 residues. The V gene end was trimmed by 4 bases and the J gene end by 9 bases; junction bases not matched to a gene: 10.

CDR3 residues: CASSPLGQGEHEQYF. The CDR3 coding sequence is TGTGCCAGCAGCCCACTGGGACAGGGGGAACACGAGCAGTACTTC. The chain has TRBV11-1 and TRBJ2-7; 11 bases fit TRBD1. CDR1 is SGHAT and CDR2 is FQDESV in the germline V gene (reference sequence). The CDR3 totals 15 residues. With V trimmed by 5 bases and J by 5 bases, 8 bases remained unmatched.

This chain links TRBV2 with TRBJ2-1, with D hard to call. Germline V CDR1 and CDR2: SNHLY, FYNNEI. V was cut by 7 bases and J by 0 bases, with 13 bases left in between. The CDR3 is made up of 15 amino acids. The CDR3 reads CASTPLGTSYNEQFF. The CDR3 DNA sequence: TGTGCCAGCACCCCCCTCGGCACCTCCTACAATGAGCAGTTCTTC.

V usage is TRBV29-1 and J usage is TRBJ2-3, with D possibly TRBD1 on 6 matching bases. Germline V gene lookup returns CDR1 SQVTM and CDR2 ANQGSEA. V was pared by 4 bases and J by 3 bases, with 23 bases between. The CDR3 loop spans 17 amino acids. This chain's CDR3 is CSVGIFTGFYFTDTQYF. In nucleotides, the CDR3 is TGCAGCGTTGGCATTTTTACAGGGTTCTATTTTACAGATACGCAGTATTTT.

This clone appeared a single time. In DNA form, the CDR3 reads TGTGCCAGCAGCTTAGCGACTAGCGGGGTGGGTGAGCAGTTCTTC. Residues: CASSLATSGVGEQFF. The J gene is TRBJ2-1, the V gene TRBV11-3, with 11 positions matching TRBD2. Losses at the gene ends were 1 base for V and 9 bases for J; bases not matched to a gene: 5. This CDR3 region has 15 residues. Per the germline V gene, CDR1 is SGHNT and CDR2 is YENEEA.

This clone appeared a single time. The chain uses TRBV30 and TRBJ1-3, with 7 nucleotides matching TRBD1. V shed 5 bases and J 3 bases; nucleotides not matched to a gene: 1. This CDR3 has 12 amino acids. CDR1 and CDR2 from the germline V gene are GTSNPN and SVGIG (reference sequence). CDR3 DNA: TGTGCCTGGGACAGGGTTGGAAACACCATATATTTT. Its translation is CAWDRVGNTIYF.

The chain recombines TRBV5-1 with TRBJ2-5; D is ambiguous. V shed 0 bases and J shed 6 bases, with 15 bases lying between them. There are 15 residues in the CDR3. Germline CDR1 is SGHRS and CDR2 is YFSETQ. The CDR3 reads CASSLGSTGLKTQYF. Written as DNA, the CDR3 is TGCGCCAGCAGCTTGGGTAGCACGGGTTTAAAGACCCAGTACTTC.

J is TRBJ2-5 and V is TRBV5-4; D not resolved. The CDR3 runs to 12 residues. CDR1 and CDR2 from the germline V gene are SGHNT and YYREEE (reference sequence). V gave up 0 bases and J gave up 7 bases, with 7 bases separating them. The CDR3 spells CASSLGLGTQYF. CDR3 DNA: TGTGCCAGCAGCTTGGGGCTGGGGACCCAGTACTTC.

This clone was counted a few times. The J gene is TRBJ2-1, the V gene TRBV28, with D tentatively TRBD1 (5 bases). Germline lookup yields CDR1 MDHEN and CDR2 SYDVKM. The CDR3 has 13 residues. V was cut by 6 bases and J by 3 bases, with 9 bases left in between. CDR3 loop: CASRPQGYNEQFF. CDR3 nucleotide sequence: TGTGCCAGCAGACCGCAGGGCTACAATGAGCAGTTCTTC.

A remark on this clone: This specimen includes other DNA sequences encoding the same CDR3. The rearrangement joins TRBV5-4 to TRBJ1-1; unclear D gene. V gave up 2 bases and J gave up 2 bases, with 1 base separating them. In germline, CDR1 is SGHNT, CDR2 YYREEE (reference sequence). The CDR3 runs 11 residues. DNA of the CDR3: TGTGCCAGCAGCTTTAACACTGAAGCTTTCTTT. Translating it yields CASSFNTEAFF.

CDR3 amino acids: CASAMDRVIRSPLHF. CDR3 coding DNA: TGTGCCAGCGCCATGGACAGGGTGATTAGGTCACCCCTCCACTTT. The chain recombines TRBV28 with TRBJ1-6, with 8 bases that match TRBD1. Trimming removed 8 bases from V and 10 bases from J; junction bases left unmatched: 13. The length of the CDR3 is 15 residues. Germline V gene sequence: CDR1 MDHEN, CDR2 SYDVKM.

This clone was counted only a few times. This chain links TRBV2 with TRBJ1-5; D is possibly TRBD1 (6 bases). In germline, CDR1 is SNHLY, CDR2 FYNNEI. The V gene lost 1 base and the J gene lost 6 bases, with 10 bases spanning the gap. CDR3 length: 14 amino acids. The CDR3 here is CASSEERGSQPQHF. In nucleotides, the CDR3 is TGTGCCAGCAGTGAAGAAAGGGGGAGTCAGCCCCAGCATTTT.

With regard to this clone: The same CDR3 is also encoded by other DNA sequences in this sample. This chain joins TRBV4-1 and TRBJ2-7; TRBD2 aligns across 7 bases. The V and J ends lost 0 bases and 4 bases, in that order; junction bases with no gene match: 6. This CDR3 has 15 amino acids. In germline, CDR1 is MGHRA, CDR2 YSYEKL. The CDR3, as DNA: TGCGCCAGCAGCCAAGATGGCGCCGGGGGGTACGAGCAGTACTTC. Translation: CASSQDGAGGYEQYF.

V usage is TRBV5-4 and J usage is TRBJ1-5; the D is unclear. V was shortened by 0 bases and J by 4 bases, with 5 bases between the two germline ends. CDR1 and CDR2 from the germline V gene are SGHNT and YYREEE (reference sequence). The CDR3 spans 13 residues. The DNA for the CDR3 is TGTGCCAGCAGCTTGGCGGGGAATCAGCCCCAGCATTTT. It codes for CASSLAGNQPQHF. The full variable domain, its missing parts supplied by reference TRBV5-4 and TRBJ1-5, is ETGVTQSPTHLIKTRGQQVTLRCSSQSGHNTVSWYQQALGQGPQFIFQYYREEENGRGNFPPRFSGLQFPNYSSELNVNALELDDSALYLCASSLAGNQPQHFGDGTRLSIL.

A note on this clone: Distinct nucleotide sequences in the sample also encode this CDR3. J is TRBJ2-6 and V is TRBV6-1; D not certain. V was trimmed by 0 bases and J by 1 base, leaving 4 bases between them. This CDR3 contains 15 residues. Germline CDR1 is MNHNS and CDR2 is SASEGT. CDR3 bases: TGTGCCAGCAGTGAAGCCGGATCTGGGGCCAACGTCCTGACTTTC. Encoded protein: CASSEAGSGANVLTF.